This TCR beta chain was captured by sequencing in a study of blood T cell repertoires in COVID-19. Study as a whole: T cells, B-cell-depleted T cells, or PBMCs provided the cDNA or gDNA that served as material.

Here immunoSEQ multiplex PCR was the method, and the copy in TCRdb shows in-frame clones only, minus some. The table lists 96,000 or so clones, roughly 90% of them singletons. Patients at the Seattle site were enrolled during active infection and followed longitudinally. Germline V CDR1 and CDR2: SGHRS, YFSETQ. The V end lost 1 base, the J end lost 4 bases, and 12 bases lay between the germline ends. The CDR3 loop spans 15 amino acids. The V call is TRBV5-1, the J call TRBJ2-1; D unclear. The source of this sequence is a human donor with COVID-19, enrolled during active disease. The donor label of this sample is uncertain. Input material: peripheral blood. For the CDR3, the DNA is TGCGCCAGCAGCTTGTCAGGTCGTTCTTACAATGAGCAGTTCTTC. Its translation: CASSLSGRSYNEQFF.